The T cell receptor (beta chain) under discussion was sequenced for a study of sequential checkpoint blockade in melanoma. Whole-study context: Patients were randomized 1:1 to nivolumab-then-ipilimumab or ipilimumab-then-nivolumab first-line.

V shed 1 base and J 5 bases; nucleotides not matched to a gene: 10. The germline V gene encodes CDR1 SGHVS and CDR2 FNYEAQ. The CDR3 extends over 16 amino acids. The protocol was immunoSEQ multiplex PCR, while the TCRdb copy is restricted to in-frame clones and leaves out a portion. The profile shows approximately 9,000 clones, 60% to 75% of them singletons. The sample's treatment: randomized to nivolumab then ipilimumab (arm A) or the reverse (arm B). PBMC sorting kept live CD3+CD8+ cells without CD19 or CD56. The material was CD8+ T cells sorted from blood (inferred from file names), obtained from a patient given nivolumab and ipilimumab in sequence. The V and J genes are TRBV7-6 and TRBJ2-5, with 7 bases fitting TRBD1. This clonotype was sampled from a human donor with melanoma. CDR3 coding DNA: TGTGCCAGCAGCTTAGGGCCCTATAGGGGGCAGGAGACCCAGTACTTC. This gives the protein CASSLGPYRGQETQYF.